One and the same sample provided the 7 T cell receptor beta chains below, sequenced in a study of PD-1 blockade in classical Hodgkin lymphoma. Indicated time point: newly diagnosed, previously untreated cHL patient sample. Researchers report purifying CD4+ T cells from thawed PBMCs by magnetic negative selection. The protocol was immunoSEQ multiplex PCR, while the TCRdb copy is restricted to in-frame clones and leaves out a portion. The sample holds about 15,000 clones; around 84% are singletons and the top ten take about 0.87%. Sequences were obtained from CD4+ T cells from blood. These receptors were obtained from a human donor with classical Hodgkin lymphoma.

CDR3 protein: CASSPAGIAWDGEQYF. The CDR3 DNA is TGTGCCAGCAGCCCCGCCGGAATAGCGTGGGATGGCGAGCAGTACTTC. The J gene is TRBJ2-7, the V gene TRBV7-9, with TRBD2 as a possible D gene (5 bases). The CDR3 extends over 16 amino acids. Germline values: CDR1 SEHNR, CDR2 FQNEAQ (reference sequence). The germline V and J ends were trimmed by 5 bases and 6 bases, with 23 bases remaining between them.

This clone appeared a few times. The rearrangement uses TRBV7-2 and TRBJ1-1; 8 bases agree with TRBD1. V was clipped by 2 bases and J by 4 bases; unmatched bases: 6. This CDR3 has 15 residues. Germline V gene lookup returns CDR1 SGHTA and CDR2 FQGNSA. CDR3 sequence: CASSLPRTGSTEAFF. In nucleotides, the CDR3 is TGTGCCAGCAGCTTACCAAGGACAGGGAGCACTGAAGCTTTCTTT.

This clone was seen once. The gene calls are TRBV7-2 and TRBJ2-7; D is possibly TRBD1 (6 bases). The CDR3 totals 14 residues. Germline values: CDR1 SGHTA, CDR2 FQGNSA. V was pared by 8 bases and J by 4 bases, with 18 bases between. The CDR3 loop reads CASSRPGHRYEQYF. Written as DNA, the CDR3 is TGTGCCAGCTCGAGGCCGGGACACCGGTACGAGCAGTACTTC.

This chain joins TRBV30 and TRBJ1-1; D is perhaps TRBD1 (6 bases). This CDR3 region has 13 residues. From germline, CDR1 is GTSNPN and CDR2 SVGIG (reference sequence). V dropped 4 bases and J dropped 3 bases, with 12 bases sitting between them. The CDR3 DNA is TGTGCCTGGACCTTACAGGGATACACTGAAGCTTTCTTT. Translation gives CAWTLQGYTEAFF.

The chain recombines TRBV18 with TRBJ2-1; 10 bases fit TRBD2. This CDR3 has 17 amino acids. V was pared by 3 bases and J by 7 bases, with 12 bases of the junction left unmatched. Looked up from germline, CDR1 is KGHSH and CDR2 is LQKENI. The CDR3 DNA follows: TGTGCCAGCTCACCCTCCCTAGCGGGAGTTCTGGGAAATGAGCAGTTCTTC. Translated: CASSPSLAGVLGNEQFF. Combining the CDR3 with reference TRBV18 and TRBJ2-1 gives the whole variable domain NAGVMQNPRHLVRRRGQEARLRCSPMKGHSHVYWYRQLPEEGLKFMVYLQKENIIDESGMPKERFSAEFPKEGPSILRIQQVVRGDSAAYFCASSPSLAGVLGNEQFFGPGTRLTVL.

The rearrangement joins TRBV19 to TRBJ1-2; 9 bases align to TRBD1. Germline loops: CDR1 LNHDA, CDR2 SQIVND (reference sequence). The ends lost 5 bases at V and 0 bases at J; junction bases unmatched: 4. The CDR3 extends over 15 amino acids. CDR3 sequence reads: CASSPRQGANYGYTF. CDR3 sequence (DNA): TGTGCCAGTAGTCCCCGACAGGGGGCTAACTATGGCTACACCTTC.

V is TRBV19 and J is TRBJ2-3; no clear D. The CDR3 spans 13 residues. CDR1 LNHDA and CDR2 SQIVND come from the germline V gene (reference sequence). Trimming took off 3 bases at V and 1 base at J, with 5 bases between the two ends. The CDR3 spells CASSIRGTDTQYF. The CDR3 region has the DNA TGTGCCAGTAGTATTAGGGGCACAGATACGCAGTATTTT.